Listed below are T cell receptor beta chains from one sample, sequenced in a study of CD8 T cells in ankylosing spondylitis. TCRdb fed the 5' RACE reads into MiXCR, producing one record per CDR3 protein. Of 250,000 to 300,000 distinct CDR3 sequences listed, 20% were seen once; the top ten hold 7.5% to 9%. The sequencing input was blood, either unsorted or a sorted T cell fraction (not recorded which). Receptors originate from a male donor with ankylosing spondylitis or in good health (not recorded which). Each CDR3 is given without its conserved first and last residue.

J: TRBJ1-2; V: TRBV7-9; CDR3: ASSPPGAQEYGYT
J: TRBJ1-1; V: TRBV12-3/TRBV12-4; CDR3: ASSLDPGTAAF
J: TRBJ1-1; V: TRBV28; CDR3: ASRVVPGNTEAF
J: TRBJ1-6; V: TRBV5-1; CDR3: ASSLADSPLH
J: TRBJ2-1; V: TRBV6-4; CDR3: ASSDSLRNEQF
J: TRBJ1-2; V: TRBV9; CDR3: ASSVEVGGYT
J: TRBJ1-5; V: TRBV29-1; CDR3: SVPVRVSQPQH
J: TRBJ1-3; V: TRBV7-9; CDR3: ASSLRGVDGNTIY
J: TRBJ1-5; V: TRBV30; CDR3: AWSGQGLRRPQH
J: TRBJ2-2; V: TRBV4-2; CDR3: ASSQDRGTNTGELF
J: TRBJ2-5; V: TRBV6-1; CDR3: ASSDGQVGTQY
J: TRBJ1-1; V: TRBV7-8; CDR3: ASSLRAGYQLGSEAF
J: TRBJ1-2; V: TRBV7-9; CDR3: ASRDGLDYGYT
J: TRBJ2-2; V: TRBV7-7; CDR3: ASSLVPAGRINTGELF
J: TRBJ2-3; V: TRBV2; CDR3: ASSDGWGNTDTQY
J: TRBJ1-1; V: TRBV29-1; CDR3: SVASAMNTEAF
J: TRBJ2-1; V: TRBV20-1; CDR3: SAPIAGGGNEQF
J: TRBJ2-1; V: TRBV5-1; CDR3: ASSLGGTSSINEQF
J: TRBJ1-1; V: TRBV6-4; CDR3: ASRVNLNTEAF
J: TRBJ2-3; V: TRBV5-1; CDR3: ASSLGLRPDTQY
J: TRBJ1-6; V: TRBV12-3/TRBV12-4; CDR3: ASSFAGGQVSPLH
J: TRBJ2-2; V: TRBV12-3/TRBV12-4; CDR3: ASTQTGGLNTGELF